This TCR beta chain was captured by sequencing in a study of blood T cells in healthy people across ages. Germline V gene sequence: CDR1 SNHLY, CDR2 FYNNEI. This CDR3 is built from 14 residues. V was pared by 6 bases and J by 6 bases, with 15 bases between. The authors ran a second PCR of roughly 6 to 12 cycles using a sample-barcoded 5' primer and a J-beta primer mix. A template-switch adaptor with 12 random nucleotides tagged each cDNA molecule. TCRdb independently ran MiXCR on the 5' RACE reads; one entry per CDR3 protein. The table has 1.5 million to 2 million distinct CDR3 sequences, 40% to 55% seen once; the top ten hold 2.1%.

Source material: blood. The chain employs TRBV2 and TRBJ1-5, with TRBD1 as a possible D gene (5 bases). The sequence was obtained from a woman aged 40 to 49 in good health. The CDR3 here is CASRGERSSQPQHF. Here the CDR3 DNA reads TGTGCCAGCAGGGGGGAACGGTCCAGTCAGCCCCAGCATTTT.